These T cell receptor beta chains were read from a single sample in a study of T-cell memory formation after mild COVID-19. Via MiXCR, TCRdb re-called the 5' RACE reads, giving one row per CDR3 protein. The sample contains just under 350,000 distinct CDR3 sequences, roughly 13% of which appear only once. Material for sequencing was PBMCs or a T cell subset sorted from them (not recorded which). Receptor source: a man between 18 and 29 years old who had mild COVID-19 (a few samples of this study predate the infection). Cell type and time point are not known. Both conserved end residues are part of each CDR3. A D gene is named only where the DNA matches it firmly. Clone size, where shown, is once, few, many, or a class for clones that have expanded.

clone_size: NA
j_call: TRBJ2-4
v_call: TRBV11-1
d_call: NA
cdr3_nt: TGTGCCAGCAGGAGCGGCTCAGGGGCCAAAAACATTCAGTACTTC
cdr3_aa: CASRSGSGAKNIQYF

clone_size: few
j_call: TRBJ1-3
v_call: TRBV6-2/TRBV6-3
d_call: TRBD1
cdr3_nt: TGTGCCAGCACCCGGGACAGGGCTGGAAACACCATATATTTT
cdr3_aa: CASTRDRAGNTIYF

clone_size: few
j_call: TRBJ2-3
v_call: TRBV7-9
d_call: TRBD1
cdr3_nt: TGTGCCACCTCCGGGACAGGGGCCGGAGATACGCAGTATTTT
cdr3_aa: CATSGTGAGDTQYF

clone_size: few
j_call: TRBJ1-3
v_call: TRBV9
d_call: NA
cdr3_nt: TGTGCCAGCAGCGAGGGTCCGTGGTCTGGAAACACCATATATTTT
cdr3_aa: CASSEGPWSGNTIYF

clone_size: few
j_call: TRBJ2-1
v_call: TRBV10-3
d_call: TRBD1
cdr3_nt: TGTGCCATCAGTGAGGTAGGACAGGGGTACAATGAGCAGTTCTTC
cdr3_aa: CAISEVGQGYNEQFF

clone_size: NA
j_call: TRBJ1-1
v_call: TRBV5-1
d_call: NA
cdr3_nt: TGCGCCAGCAGCTTGAGGGGTCCTGAAGCTTTCTTT
cdr3_aa: CASSLRGPEAFF

clone_size: few
j_call: TRBJ1-1
v_call: TRBV10-3
d_call: NA
cdr3_nt: TGTGCCATCAGGGCACATGAGAACACTGAAGCTTTCTTT
cdr3_aa: CAIRAHENTEAFF

clone_size: few
j_call: TRBJ2-3
v_call: TRBV13
d_call: NA
cdr3_nt: TGTGCCAGCAGCCCCGGGGGAAACCGGGAGACTAGCACAGATACGCAGTATTTT
cdr3_aa: CASSPGGNRETSTDTQYF

clone_size: NA
j_call: TRBJ2-1
v_call: TRBV12-3/TRBV12-4
d_call: TRBD1
cdr3_nt: TGTGCCAGCAGCTATACAGGGGGCGGACGAAATGAGCAGTTCTTC
cdr3_aa: CASSYTGGGRNEQFF

clone_size: few
j_call: TRBJ2-3
v_call: TRBV24-1
d_call: NA
cdr3_nt: TGTGCCACCAGTGATCAGGCTACGGGCCCAGATACGCAGTATTTT
cdr3_aa: CATSDQATGPDTQYF

clone_size: few
j_call: TRBJ1-5
v_call: TRBV20-1
d_call: NA
cdr3_nt: TGCAGTGCTAGAGATCTTGGCAGGGGAGATCAGCCCCAGCATTTT
cdr3_aa: CSARDLGRGDQPQHF

clone_size: NA
j_call: TRBJ1-1
v_call: TRBV5-1
d_call: NA
cdr3_nt: TGCGCCAGCAGCCGGGGACACGGGAGGACTGAAGCTTTCTTT
cdr3_aa: CASSRGHGRTEAFF

clone_size: many
j_call: TRBJ2-2
v_call: TRBV11-1
d_call: TRBD1
cdr3_nt: TGTGCCAGCAGCCCTGGACAGGGGGCTAGCACCGGGGAGCTGTTTTTT
cdr3_aa: CASSPGQGASTGELFF

clone_size: few
j_call: TRBJ1-1
v_call: TRBV7-6
d_call: NA
cdr3_nt: TGTGCCAGCAGCTTAACAGCCTACTTGAACACTGAAGCTTTCTTT
cdr3_aa: CASSLTAYLNTEAFF

clone_size: NA
j_call: TRBJ2-5
v_call: TRBV2
d_call: NA
cdr3_nt: TGTGCCAGCAGCTCGGAGGTAGAGACCCAGTACTTC
cdr3_aa: CASSSEVETQYF

clone_size: NA
j_call: TRBJ2-7
v_call: TRBV29-1
d_call: TRBD1
cdr3_nt: TGCAGCGCCAGAACAGGGGCCGGGGAGCAGTACTTC
cdr3_aa: CSARTGAGEQYF

clone_size: NA
j_call: TRBJ1-2
v_call: TRBV7-2
d_call: NA
cdr3_nt: TGTGCCAGCAGCCCACATACGTGGGGCTACACCTTC
cdr3_aa: CASSPHTWGYTF

clone_size: NA
j_call: TRBJ1-1
v_call: TRBV20-1
d_call: NA
cdr3_nt: TGCAGTGCTAGAGTCCTGCAGGGCGGGACTGAAGCTTTCTTT
cdr3_aa: CSARVLQGGTEAFF

clone_size: many
j_call: TRBJ2-3
v_call: TRBV5-1
d_call: NA
cdr3_nt: TGCGCCAGCAGCTTCTCCCAGCGCACCACAGATACGCAGTATTTT
cdr3_aa: CASSFSQRTTDTQYF

clone_size: few
j_call: TRBJ2-3
v_call: TRBV14
d_call: NA
cdr3_nt: TGTGCCAGCAGCCAAGCGTGGAACAGTCGCACAGATACGCAGTATTTT
cdr3_aa: CASSQAWNSRTDTQYF

clone_size: NA
j_call: TRBJ2-7
v_call: TRBV6-2/TRBV6-3
d_call: NA
cdr3_nt: TGTGCCAGCAGTTACCTCGGGCCTTCCTACGAGCAGTACTTC
cdr3_aa: CASSYLGPSYEQYF

clone_size: NA
j_call: TRBJ1-2
v_call: TRBV11-2
d_call: NA
cdr3_nt: TGTGCCAGCAGCTTAGATTTCCGCTACACCTTC
cdr3_aa: CASSLDFRYTF

clone_size: few
j_call: TRBJ1-2
v_call: TRBV5-5
d_call: TRBD1
cdr3_nt: TGTGCCAGCAGCTCTGCCCCGGGACAGGGGGCCATTTATGGCTACACCTTC
cdr3_aa: CASSSAPGQGAIYGYTF

clone_size: NA
j_call: TRBJ2-7
v_call: TRBV4-2
d_call: NA
cdr3_nt: TGTGCCAGCAGCCAAGAGTTACAGGCCTACGAGCAGTACTTC
cdr3_aa: CASSQELQAYEQYF

clone_size: few
j_call: TRBJ1-6
v_call: TRBV7-6
d_call: NA
cdr3_nt: TGTGCCAGCAGCTTCAACAGGGTCGATAATAATTCACCCCTCCACTTT
cdr3_aa: CASSFNRVDNNSPLHF

clone_size: many
j_call: TRBJ2-5
v_call: TRBV12-3/TRBV12-4
d_call: NA
cdr3_nt: TGTGCCAGCAGCCGTCAGGCCCAGTACTTC
cdr3_aa: CASSRQAQYF

clone_size: few
j_call: TRBJ2-5
v_call: TRBV6-2/TRBV6-3
d_call: TRBD2
cdr3_nt: TGTGCCAGCAGTTACCAAAACGGACTAGCGGGGCGCTGGGAGACCCAGTACTTC
cdr3_aa: CASSYQNGLAGRWETQYF

clone_size: NA
j_call: TRBJ1-2
v_call: TRBV3-2
d_call: NA
cdr3_nt: TGTGCCAGCAGCCAAAAACTCCGGGACAGTTATGGCTACACCTTC
cdr3_aa: CASSQKLRDSYGYTF

clone_size: many
j_call: TRBJ2-1
v_call: TRBV12-3/TRBV12-4
d_call: TRBD2
cdr3_nt: TGTGCCAGCAGTCCCCGTCTGGCTAGCGGGGGACTTGAGCAGTTCTTC
cdr3_aa: CASSPRLASGGLEQFF

clone_size: few
j_call: TRBJ2-7
v_call: TRBV14
d_call: NA
cdr3_nt: TGTGCCAGCAGCCAGCATTCCTACGAGCAGTACTTC
cdr3_aa: CASSQHSYEQYF

clone_size: few
j_call: TRBJ1-4
v_call: TRBV5-5
d_call: NA
cdr3_nt: TGTGCCAGCAGTTCACCAGGAGTCGGAGAAAAACTGTTTTTT
cdr3_aa: CASSSPGVGEKLFF

clone_size: NA
j_call: TRBJ2-3
v_call: TRBV4-3
d_call: TRBD1
cdr3_nt: TGCGCCAGCAGCCAAGATTCATCGACAGGGGCAGATACGCAGTATTTT
cdr3_aa: CASSQDSSTGADTQYF

clone_size: NA
j_call: TRBJ1-1
v_call: TRBV11-2
d_call: TRBD1
cdr3_nt: TGTGCCAGCAGCCTGGGACAGACAATGAACACTGAAGCTTTCTTT
cdr3_aa: CASSLGQTMNTEAFF

clone_size: many
j_call: TRBJ2-5
v_call: TRBV10-2
d_call: NA
cdr3_nt: TGCGCCAGCAGCCCTAGCGAGTTGGAGACCCAGTACTTC
cdr3_aa: CASSPSELETQYF